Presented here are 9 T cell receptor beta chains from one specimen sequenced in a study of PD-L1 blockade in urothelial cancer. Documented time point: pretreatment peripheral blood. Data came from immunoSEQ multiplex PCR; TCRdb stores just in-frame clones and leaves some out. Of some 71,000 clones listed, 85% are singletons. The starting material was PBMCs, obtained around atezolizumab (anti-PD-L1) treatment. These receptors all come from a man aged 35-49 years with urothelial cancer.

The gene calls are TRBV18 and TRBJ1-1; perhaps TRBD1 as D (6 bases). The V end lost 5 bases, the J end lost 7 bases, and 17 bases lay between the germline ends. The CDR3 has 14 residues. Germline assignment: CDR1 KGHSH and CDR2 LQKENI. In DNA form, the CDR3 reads TGTGCCAGCTCAAAGGAATGGGGGCAATTTGAAGCTTTCTTT. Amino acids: CASSKEWGQFEAFF. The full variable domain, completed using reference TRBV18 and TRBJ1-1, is NAGVMQNPRHLVRRRGQEARLRCSPMKGHSHVYWYRQLPEEGLKFMVYLQKENIIDESGMPKERFSAEFPKEGPSILRIQQVVRGDSAAYFCASSKEWGQFEAFFGQGTRLTVV.

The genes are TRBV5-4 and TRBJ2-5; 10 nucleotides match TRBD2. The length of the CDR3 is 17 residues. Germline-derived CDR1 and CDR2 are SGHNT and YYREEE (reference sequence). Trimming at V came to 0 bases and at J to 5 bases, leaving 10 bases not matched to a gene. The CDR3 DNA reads TGTGCCAGCAGCTTGGAGGGACTAGCGAGGACCCAGGAGACCCAGTACTTC. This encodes CASSLEGLARTQETQYF.

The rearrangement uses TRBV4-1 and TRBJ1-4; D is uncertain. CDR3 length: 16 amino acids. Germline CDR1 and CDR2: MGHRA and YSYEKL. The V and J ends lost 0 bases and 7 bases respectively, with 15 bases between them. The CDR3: CASSQERARAGEKLFF. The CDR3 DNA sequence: TGCGCCAGCAGCCAAGAGAGGGCCCGCGCGGGTGAAAAACTGTTTTTT.

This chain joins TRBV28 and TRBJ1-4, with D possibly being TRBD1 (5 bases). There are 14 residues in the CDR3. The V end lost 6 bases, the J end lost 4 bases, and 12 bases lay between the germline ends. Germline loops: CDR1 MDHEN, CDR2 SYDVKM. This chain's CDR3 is CASRLGLRNEKLFF. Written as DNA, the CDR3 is TGTGCCAGCAGACTGGGACTGCGTAATGAAAAACTGTTTTTT.

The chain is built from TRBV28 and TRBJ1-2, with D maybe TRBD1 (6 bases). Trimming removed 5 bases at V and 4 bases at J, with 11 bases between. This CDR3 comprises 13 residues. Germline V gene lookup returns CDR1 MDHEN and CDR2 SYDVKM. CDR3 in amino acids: CASSLSGVYGYTF. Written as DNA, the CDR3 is TGTGCCAGCAGTCTTTCAGGGGTCTATGGCTACACCTTC.

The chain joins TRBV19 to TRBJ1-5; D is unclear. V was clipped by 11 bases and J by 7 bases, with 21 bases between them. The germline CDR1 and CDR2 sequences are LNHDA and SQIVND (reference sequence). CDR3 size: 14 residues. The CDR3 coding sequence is TGTGCCTCAAGGGCAGACGACTCGGGGCAGCCCCAGCATTTT. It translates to CASRADDSGQPQHF. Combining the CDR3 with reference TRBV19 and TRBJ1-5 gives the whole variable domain DGGITQSPKYLFRKEGQNVTLSCEQNLNHDAMYWYRQDPGQGLRLIYYSQIVNDFQKGDIAEGYSVSREKKESFPLTVTSAQKNPTAFYLCASRADDSGQPQHFGDGTRLSIL.

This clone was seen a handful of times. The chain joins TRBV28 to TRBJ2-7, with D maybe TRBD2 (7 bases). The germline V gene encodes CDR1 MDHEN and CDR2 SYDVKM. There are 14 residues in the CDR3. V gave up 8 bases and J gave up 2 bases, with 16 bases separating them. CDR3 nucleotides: TGTGCCAGCTGGGGAGGGACACTACCCTACGAGCAGTACTTC. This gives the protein CASWGGTLPYEQYF.

The CDR3 protein is CASSSFGTASGNTIYF. The CDR3 DNA reads TGTGCCAGCTCATCCTTCGGGACAGCCTCTGGAAACACCATATATTTT. The rearrangement links TRBV18 to TRBJ1-3; 7 bases map to TRBD1. CDR1 is KGHSH, CDR2 LQKENI, per germline. With 5 bases clipped from V and 0 bases from J, the junction kept 7 bases outside the gene matches. This CDR3 is 16 amino acids long.

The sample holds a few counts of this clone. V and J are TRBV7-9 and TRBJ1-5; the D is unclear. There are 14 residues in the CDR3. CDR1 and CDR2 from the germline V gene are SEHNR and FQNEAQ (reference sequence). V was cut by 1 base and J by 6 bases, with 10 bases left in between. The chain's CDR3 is CASSLGAESQPQHF. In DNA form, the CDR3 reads TGTGCCAGCAGCTTAGGGGCCGAGAGTCAGCCCCAGCATTTT. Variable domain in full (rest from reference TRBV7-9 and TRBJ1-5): DTGVSQNPRHKITKRGQNVTFRCDPISEHNRLYWYRQTLGQGPEFLTYFQNEAQLEKSRLLSDRFSAERPKGSFSTLEIQRTEQGDSAMYLCASSLGAESQPQHFGDGTRLSIL.